The entry below describes one TCR beta chain. This sample was taken from a study of CD8 T cells in Susac syndrome. Sequencing of TCR beta was performed on blood CD8+ and CD4+ T cells. Bulk CD8+ and CD4+ cells came from magnetic negative isolation; CD8+ TEMRA by FACS. cDNA came from approximately 0.5 to 1 ug RNA primed by random hexamers. MiXCR, applied by TCRdb to the immunoSEQ multiplex PCR reads, yields one record per CDR3 protein. Of approximately 200,000 distinct CDR3 sequences listed, 92% were seen once; the top ten hold approximately 0.13%. Trimming stripped 0 bases from V and 4 bases from J, with 9 bases between. The CDR3 loop spans 14 amino acids. Per germline, CDR1 LGHNA and CDR2 YSLEER.

The source of this sequence is a human donor with multiple sclerosis. The V gene is TRBV4-3, the J gene TRBJ1-2; unclear D gene. What was sequenced was CD8+ T cells from PBMCs. The CDR3 DNA reads TGCGCCAGCAGCCAAGAGTGGCGGACCTATGGCTACACCTTC. Translated, it gives CASSQEWRTYGYTF.